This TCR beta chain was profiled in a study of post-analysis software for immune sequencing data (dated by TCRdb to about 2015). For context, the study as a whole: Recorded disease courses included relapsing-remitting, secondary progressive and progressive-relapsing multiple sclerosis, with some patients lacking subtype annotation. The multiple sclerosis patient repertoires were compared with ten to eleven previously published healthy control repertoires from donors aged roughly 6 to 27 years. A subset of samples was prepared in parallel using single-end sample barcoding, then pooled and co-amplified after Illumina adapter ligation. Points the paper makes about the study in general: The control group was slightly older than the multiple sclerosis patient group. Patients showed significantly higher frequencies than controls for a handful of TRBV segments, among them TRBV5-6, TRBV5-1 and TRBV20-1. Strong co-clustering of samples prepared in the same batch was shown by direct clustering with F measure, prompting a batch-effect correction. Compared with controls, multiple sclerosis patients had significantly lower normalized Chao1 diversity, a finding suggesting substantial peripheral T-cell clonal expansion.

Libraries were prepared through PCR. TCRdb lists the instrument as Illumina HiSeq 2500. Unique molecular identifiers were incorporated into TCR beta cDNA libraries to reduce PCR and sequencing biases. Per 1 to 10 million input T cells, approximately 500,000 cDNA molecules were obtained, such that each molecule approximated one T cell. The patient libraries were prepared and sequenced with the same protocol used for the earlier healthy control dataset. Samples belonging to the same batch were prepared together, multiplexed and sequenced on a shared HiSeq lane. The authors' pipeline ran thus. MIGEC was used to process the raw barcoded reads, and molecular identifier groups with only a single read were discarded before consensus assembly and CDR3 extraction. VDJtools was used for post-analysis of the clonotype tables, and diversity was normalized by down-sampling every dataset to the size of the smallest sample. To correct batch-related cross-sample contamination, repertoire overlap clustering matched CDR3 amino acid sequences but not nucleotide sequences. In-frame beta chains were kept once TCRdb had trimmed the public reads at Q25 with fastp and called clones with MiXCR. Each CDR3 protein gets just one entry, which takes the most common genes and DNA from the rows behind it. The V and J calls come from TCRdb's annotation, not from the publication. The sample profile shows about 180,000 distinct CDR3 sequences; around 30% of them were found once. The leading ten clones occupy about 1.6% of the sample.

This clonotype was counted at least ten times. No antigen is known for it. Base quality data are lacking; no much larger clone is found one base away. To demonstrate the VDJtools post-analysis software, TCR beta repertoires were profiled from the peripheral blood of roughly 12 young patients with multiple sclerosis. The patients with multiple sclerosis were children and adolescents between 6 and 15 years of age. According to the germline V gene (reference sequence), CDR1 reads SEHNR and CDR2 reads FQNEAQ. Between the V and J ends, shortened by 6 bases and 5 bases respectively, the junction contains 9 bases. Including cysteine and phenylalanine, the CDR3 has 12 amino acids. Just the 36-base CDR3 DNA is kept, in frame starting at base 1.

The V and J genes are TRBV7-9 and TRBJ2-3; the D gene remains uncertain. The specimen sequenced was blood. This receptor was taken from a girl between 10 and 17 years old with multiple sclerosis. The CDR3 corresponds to CASSHMEDTQYF. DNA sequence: TGTGCCAGCAGTCATATGGAAGATACGCAGTATTTT.